A selection of T cell receptor beta chains follows, all from one sample in a study of control samples from healthy donors and cancer patients. The table came from immunoSEQ multiplex PCR; TCRdb's copy has only in-frame clones and leaves some out. The top ten hold about 13% of the sample, which has about 63,000 clones, around 87% seen once. Sequencing was carried out using PBMCs. These receptor sequences come from a woman in her fifties or sixties with lung cancer. Both conserved end residues are part of each CDR3. A D gene is named only where the DNA matches it firmly. Clone size appears in some rows only: once, few, many, or a class for an expanded clone.

DNA	CDR3	D	V	size	J
TGTGCCGGTACTAGCGGGGGGGCAGATACGCAGTATTTT	CAGTSGGADTQYF	TRBD2	TRBV7-8	NA	TRBJ2-3
TGCGCCAGCAGCTTGCCGACGGTCTACAATGAGCAGTTCTTC	CASSLPTVYNEQFF	NA	TRBV5-1	NA	TRBJ2-1
TGTGCCAGCAGCCGTAGGGACAGGCCCCCCCATGAAGCTTTCTTT	CASSRRDRPPHEAFF	TRBD1	TRBV5-8	NA	TRBJ1-1
TGCGCCAGCAGCCCACTGAGTGTACAAGGGACTGAAGCTTTCTTT	CASSPLSVQGTEAFF	NA	TRBV5-1	NA	TRBJ1-1
TGTGCCACCCAGCGGGAGTTGTACAATGAGCAGTTCTTC	CATQRELYNEQFF	TRBD2	TRBV24-1	NA	TRBJ2-1
TGTGCCAGCAGTTACTCAGTTGACAGGGTCCAGCAGTTCTTC	CASSYSVDRVQQFF	TRBD1	TRBV6-5	NA	TRBJ2-1
TGTGCCAGCAGTTTATACCCCCCCCGGGGACGGAGCTCCTACGAGCAGTACTTC	CASSLYPPRGRSSYEQYF	NA	TRBV27	NA	TRBJ2-7
TGTGCCAGCAGCCGGGACAGAAATCAGCCCCAGCATTTT	CASSRDRNQPQHF	TRBD1	TRBV7-3	NA	TRBJ1-5
TGTGCCAGCAGCCCAGGGACAGGGGGTCGCGCATACTTC	CASSPGTGGRAYF	TRBD1	TRBV7-7	NA	TRBJ2-7
TGTGCCAGCAGCTCTACAGGTGAGCAGTTCTTC	CASSSTGEQFF	NA	TRBV11-3	NA	TRBJ2-1
TGTGCCAGTAGTATACCAGGGAGGATCACTGAAGCTTTCTTT	CASSIPGRITEAFF	NA	TRBV19	NA	TRBJ1-1
TGTGCCACCAGCCTTTACTCGGGAGGGGAGACCCAGTACTTC	CATSLYSGGETQYF	TRBD2	TRBV15	NA	TRBJ2-5
TGTGCCACCAGTGATCCGGGGGGGAGAACCCCTTACGAGCAGTACTTC	CATSDPGGRTPYEQYF	TRBD2	TRBV24-1	NA	TRBJ2-7
TGCGCCAGCAGCCAGCAGGGGGCGCGTGAAAAACTGTTTTTT	CASSQQGAREKLFF	TRBD1	TRBV5-1	NA	TRBJ1-4
TGTGCCAGCAGCCTGAACACCGGGGAGCTGTTTTTT	CASSLNTGELFF	NA	TRBV2	NA	TRBJ2-2
TGTGCCAGCAGACCCGTCGGGGATGCGCCCTACGAGCAGTACTTC	CASRPVGDAPYEQYF	NA	TRBV28	once	TRBJ2-7
TGCGCCAGCAGCTTGGCCGGGGTAGCGGGAGGCCGAAGGGAGCAGTTCTTC	CASSLAGVAGGRREQFF	TRBD2	TRBV5-1	NA	TRBJ2-1
TGTGCCACCAGCCACTCGGTCTCTCGAGAGCAGTTCTTC	CATSHSVSREQFF	NA	TRBV15	NA	TRBJ2-1
TGTGCCAGCAGCTTGGTCGGTAACAATGAGCAGTTCTTC	CASSLVGNNEQFF	NA	TRBV5-4	NA	TRBJ2-1
TGCAGTGCTAGACTAAACACTGAAGCTTTCTTT	CSARLNTEAFF	NA	TRBV20-1	NA	TRBJ1-1
TGTGCCAGCAGCTCCGGGACAGGGGTCAACGAGCAGTACTTC	CASSSGTGVNEQYF	TRBD1	TRBV7-9	NA	TRBJ2-7
TGTGCCAGCATGCGACACCAAACTAATGAAAAACTGTTTTTT	CASMRHQTNEKLFF	NA	TRBV2	few	TRBJ1-4
TGCGCCAGCAGCTACAAGGGTGGGGAGGATCCCAGACATGAAAAACTGTTTTTT	CASSYKGGEDPRHEKLFF	NA	TRBV4-1	NA	TRBJ1-4
TGTGCCAGCAGTTTAGCGCCGACCATACGCTCCTACAATGAGCAGTTCTTC	CASSLAPTIRSYNEQFF	NA	TRBV28	NA	TRBJ2-1
TGTGCCAGCAGCCCGTCGGACTCCGGAGAGCAGTACTTC	CASSPSDSGEQYF	NA	TRBV7-9	NA	TRBJ2-7
TGTGCCAGCAGCTTAATGGGCGCAGATACGCAGTATTTT	CASSLMGADTQYF	NA	TRBV11-2	NA	TRBJ2-3
TGCGCCAGCAGCCGTCCGGGACAGGGGTGGTACGAGCAGTACTTC	CASSRPGQGWYEQYF	TRBD1	TRBV4-1	NA	TRBJ2-7
TGTGCCAGCAGCCAAGCTCGACTAGCGGGAGGTCATGAGCAGTACTTC	CASSQARLAGGHEQYF	TRBD2	TRBV3-1/TRBV3-2	few	TRBJ2-7
TGTGCCACCAGCAGAAAAAGGTGGGACCGGGGAGCTGTTTTT	CATSRKRWDRGAVF	NA	TRBV15	NA	TRBJ2-2
TGTGCCAGCAGCGGTCAGGGCAATTCACCCCTCCACTTT	CASSGQGNSPLHF	NA	TRBV7-6	NA	TRBJ1-6
TGTGCCAGCAGCTTAGGCCCAGGGGACCCTGAAGCTTTCTTT	CASSLGPGDPEAFF	NA	TRBV11-3	NA	TRBJ1-1
TGTGCCAGCAGCTTATCGCTAGCGGGAACTGGGGAGCAGTTCTTC	CASSLSLAGTGEQFF	TRBD2	TRBV5-5	NA	TRBJ2-1
TGCGCCAGCAGCCAAGCATACGAGCAGTACTTC	CASSQAYEQYF	NA	TRBV4-1	few	TRBJ2-7
TGTGCCTGGCGTCGGGGCAGGGTACGCTCTGGGGCCAACGTCCTGACTTTC	CAWRRGRVRSGANVLTF	NA	TRBV30	NA	TRBJ2-6
TGTGCCAGCAGTGTCATATGGGGTTCTAATCAGCCCCAGCATTTT	CASSVIWGSNQPQHF	NA	TRBV5-8	NA	TRBJ1-5
TGTGCCAGCAGAGCTAGCGGGAGTACCTACGAGCAGTACTTC	CASRASGSTYEQYF	TRBD2	TRBV6-5	NA	TRBJ2-7
TGTGCCAGCAGTCCCTCGGACGGCCTGAACACTGAAGCTTTCTTT	CASSPSDGLNTEAFF	NA	TRBV6-5	NA	TRBJ1-1
TGTGCCAGCAGTCCGGGACACCCATACAATGAGCAGTTCTTC	CASSPGHPYNEQFF	NA	TRBV7-3	NA	TRBJ2-1
TGCGCCAGCAGCTTGGCCCCAGGAAACACTGAAGCTTTCTTT	CASSLAPGNTEAFF	NA	TRBV5-1	NA	TRBJ1-1
TGCGCCAGCAGCCCAGACAGCGGATCCTACGAGCAGTACTTC	CASSPDSGSYEQYF	NA	TRBV5-1	NA	TRBJ2-7
TGCGCCAGCAGCTTGGTCGGCAGTTTATTCTCTGGAAACACCATATATTTT	CASSLVGSLFSGNTIYF	NA	TRBV5-1	NA	TRBJ1-3
TGTGCCACCAGTGGAGGTGAAAGCACAGATACGCAGTATTTT	CATSGGESTDTQYF	NA	TRBV24-1	NA	TRBJ2-3
TGTGCCATCAGTGACTGGGACAGAGAGAACACTGAAGCTTTCTTT	CAISDWDRENTEAFF	TRBD1	TRBV10-3	NA	TRBJ1-1
TGTGCCAGCAGTTACCCAGTGGGAGCTGAAGCTTTCTTT	CASSYPVGAEAFF	NA	TRBV6-6	once	TRBJ1-1
TGTGCCAGCAGAAACAGCGGGGCCAGAGCCACGCAGTATTTT	CASRNSGARATQYF	TRBD2	TRBV2	NA	TRBJ2-3
TGTGCCAGCAGCTTCCCCTCAAACACGCCGACTGAGCAGTTCTTC	CASSFPSNTPTEQFF	NA	TRBV7-3	NA	TRBJ2-1
TGTGCCTGGAGGATCCGGGACAGGGGGTCCGGAAACACCATATATTTT	CAWRIRDRGSGNTIYF	TRBD1	TRBV30	NA	TRBJ1-3
TGTGCCAGCAGCGTACACCCAGGGACGAACACCGGGGAGCTGTTTTTT	CASSVHPGTNTGELFF	NA	TRBV9	NA	TRBJ2-2
TGTGCCAGCAGTGCCGGCAGAGGCACTGAAGCTTTCTTT	CASSAGRGTEAFF	NA	TRBV2	NA	TRBJ1-1